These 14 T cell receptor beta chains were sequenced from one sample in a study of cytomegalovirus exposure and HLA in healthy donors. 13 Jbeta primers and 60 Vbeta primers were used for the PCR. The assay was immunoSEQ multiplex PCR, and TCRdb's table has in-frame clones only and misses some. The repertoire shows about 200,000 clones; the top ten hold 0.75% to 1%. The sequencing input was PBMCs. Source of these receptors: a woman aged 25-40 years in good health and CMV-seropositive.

CDR3 DNA sequence: TGTGCCAGCAGGCTGACAACCAGATTAGGTGGCTACACCTTC. This translates into CASRLTTRLGGYTF. The rearrangement links TRBV28 to TRBJ1-2; no firm D call. This CDR3 has 14 amino acids. V lost 6 bases, J lost 7 bases, and 18 bases lay in between. The germline V gene encodes CDR1 MDHEN and CDR2 SYDVKM.

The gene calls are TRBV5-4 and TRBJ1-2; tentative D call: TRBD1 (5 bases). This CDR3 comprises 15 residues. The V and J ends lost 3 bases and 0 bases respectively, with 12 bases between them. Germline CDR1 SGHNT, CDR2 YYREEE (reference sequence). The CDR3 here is CASSSRQLANYGYTF. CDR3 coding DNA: TGTGCCAGCAGCTCCAGACAGTTAGCTAACTATGGCTACACCTTC.

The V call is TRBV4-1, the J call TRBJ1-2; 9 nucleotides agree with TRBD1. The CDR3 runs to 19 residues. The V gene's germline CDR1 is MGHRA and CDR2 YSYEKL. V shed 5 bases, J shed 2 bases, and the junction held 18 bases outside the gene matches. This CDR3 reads CASSYTHTGTGTSNYGYTF. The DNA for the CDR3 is TGCGCCAGCAGCTATACTCACACCGGGACAGGGACGTCCAACTATGGCTACACCTTC.

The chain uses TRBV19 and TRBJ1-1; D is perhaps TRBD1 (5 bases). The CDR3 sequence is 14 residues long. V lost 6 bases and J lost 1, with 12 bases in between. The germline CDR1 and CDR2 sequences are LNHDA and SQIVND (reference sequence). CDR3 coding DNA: TGTGCCAGTAGCCCGAGGACACCGAACACTGAAGCTTTCTTT. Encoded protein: CASSPRTPNTEAFF. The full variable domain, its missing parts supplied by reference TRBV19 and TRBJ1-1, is DGGITQSPKYLFRKEGQNVTLSCEQNLNHDAMYWYRQDPGQGLRLIYYSQIVNDFQKGDIAEGYSVSREKKESFPLTVTSAQKNPTAFYLCASSPRTPNTEAFFGQGTRLTVV.

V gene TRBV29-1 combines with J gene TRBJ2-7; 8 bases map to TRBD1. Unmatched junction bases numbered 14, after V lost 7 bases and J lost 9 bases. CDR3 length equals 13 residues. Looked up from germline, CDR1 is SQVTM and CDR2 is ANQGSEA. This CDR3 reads CSAARDRSLGQYF. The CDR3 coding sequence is TGCAGCGCCGCCCGGGACAGGTCCTTGGGGCAGTACTTC.

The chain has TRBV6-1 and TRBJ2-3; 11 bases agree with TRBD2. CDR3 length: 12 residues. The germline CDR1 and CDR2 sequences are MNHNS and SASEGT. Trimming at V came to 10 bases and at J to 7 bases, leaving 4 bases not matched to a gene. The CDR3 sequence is CATRLAGNTQYF. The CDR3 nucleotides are TGTGCCACCAGACTAGCGGGGAATACGCAGTATTTT.

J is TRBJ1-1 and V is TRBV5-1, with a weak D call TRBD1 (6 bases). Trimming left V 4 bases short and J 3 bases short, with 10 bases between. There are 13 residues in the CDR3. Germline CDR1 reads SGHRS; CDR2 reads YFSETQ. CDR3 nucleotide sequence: TGCGCCAGCAGCCAACAGGGTTACACTGAAGCTTTCTTT. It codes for CASSQQGYTEAFF.

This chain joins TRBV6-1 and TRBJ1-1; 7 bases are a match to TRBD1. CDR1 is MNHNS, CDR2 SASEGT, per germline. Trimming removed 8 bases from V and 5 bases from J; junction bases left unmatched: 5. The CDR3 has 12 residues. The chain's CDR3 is CASRTGRTEAFF. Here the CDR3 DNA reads TGTGCCAGCCGGACAGGAAGGACTGAAGCTTTCTTT.

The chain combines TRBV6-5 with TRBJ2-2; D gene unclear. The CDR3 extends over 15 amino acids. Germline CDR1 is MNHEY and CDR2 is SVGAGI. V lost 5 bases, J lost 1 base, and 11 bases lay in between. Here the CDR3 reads CASSRDIWNTGELFF. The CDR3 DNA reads TGTGCCAGCAGTCGAGACATCTGGAACACCGGGGAGCTGTTTTTT.

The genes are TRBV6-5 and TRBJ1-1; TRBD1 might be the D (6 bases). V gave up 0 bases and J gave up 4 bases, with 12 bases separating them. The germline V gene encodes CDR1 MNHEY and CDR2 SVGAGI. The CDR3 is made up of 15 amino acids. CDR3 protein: CASSYSGAWSTEAFF. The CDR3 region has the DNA TGTGCCAGCAGTTACTCGGGGGCTTGGAGCACTGAAGCTTTCTTT.

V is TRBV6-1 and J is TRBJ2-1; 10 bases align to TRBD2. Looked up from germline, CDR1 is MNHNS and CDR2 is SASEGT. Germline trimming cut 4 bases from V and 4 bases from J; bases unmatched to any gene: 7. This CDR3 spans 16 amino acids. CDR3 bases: TGTGCCAGCAGTGGGGAGTCTAGCGGGGGTTACAATGAGCAGTTCTTC. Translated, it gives CASSGESSGGYNEQFF.

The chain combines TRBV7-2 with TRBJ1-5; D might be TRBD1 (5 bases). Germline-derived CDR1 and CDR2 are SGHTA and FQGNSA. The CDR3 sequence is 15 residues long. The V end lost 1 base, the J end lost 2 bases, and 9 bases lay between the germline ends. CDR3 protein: CASSLVWGGNQPQHF. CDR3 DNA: TGTGCCAGCAGCTTAGTCTGGGGCGGCAATCAGCCCCAGCATTTT.

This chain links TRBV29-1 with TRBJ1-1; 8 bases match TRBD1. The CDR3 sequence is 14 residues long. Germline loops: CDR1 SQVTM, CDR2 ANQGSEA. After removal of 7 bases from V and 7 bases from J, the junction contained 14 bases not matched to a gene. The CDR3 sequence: CSGGDRSPLLEAFF. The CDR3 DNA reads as TGCAGCGGCGGGGACAGGAGCCCTCTTCTTGAAGCTTTCTTT. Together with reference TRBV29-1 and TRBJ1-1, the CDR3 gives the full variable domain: SAVISQKPSRDICQRGTSLTIQCQVDSQVTMMFWYRQQPGQSLTLIATANQGSEATYESGFVIDKFPISRPNLTFSTLTVSNMSPEDSSIYLCSGGDRSPLLEAFFGQGTRLTVV.

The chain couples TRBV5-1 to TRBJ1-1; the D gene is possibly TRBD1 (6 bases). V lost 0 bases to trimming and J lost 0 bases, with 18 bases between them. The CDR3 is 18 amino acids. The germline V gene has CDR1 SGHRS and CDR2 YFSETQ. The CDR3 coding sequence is TGCGCCAGCAGCTTGGAGGCAGGCGAGACAGGCATGAACACTGAAGCTTTCTTT. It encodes CASSLEAGETGMNTEAFF.